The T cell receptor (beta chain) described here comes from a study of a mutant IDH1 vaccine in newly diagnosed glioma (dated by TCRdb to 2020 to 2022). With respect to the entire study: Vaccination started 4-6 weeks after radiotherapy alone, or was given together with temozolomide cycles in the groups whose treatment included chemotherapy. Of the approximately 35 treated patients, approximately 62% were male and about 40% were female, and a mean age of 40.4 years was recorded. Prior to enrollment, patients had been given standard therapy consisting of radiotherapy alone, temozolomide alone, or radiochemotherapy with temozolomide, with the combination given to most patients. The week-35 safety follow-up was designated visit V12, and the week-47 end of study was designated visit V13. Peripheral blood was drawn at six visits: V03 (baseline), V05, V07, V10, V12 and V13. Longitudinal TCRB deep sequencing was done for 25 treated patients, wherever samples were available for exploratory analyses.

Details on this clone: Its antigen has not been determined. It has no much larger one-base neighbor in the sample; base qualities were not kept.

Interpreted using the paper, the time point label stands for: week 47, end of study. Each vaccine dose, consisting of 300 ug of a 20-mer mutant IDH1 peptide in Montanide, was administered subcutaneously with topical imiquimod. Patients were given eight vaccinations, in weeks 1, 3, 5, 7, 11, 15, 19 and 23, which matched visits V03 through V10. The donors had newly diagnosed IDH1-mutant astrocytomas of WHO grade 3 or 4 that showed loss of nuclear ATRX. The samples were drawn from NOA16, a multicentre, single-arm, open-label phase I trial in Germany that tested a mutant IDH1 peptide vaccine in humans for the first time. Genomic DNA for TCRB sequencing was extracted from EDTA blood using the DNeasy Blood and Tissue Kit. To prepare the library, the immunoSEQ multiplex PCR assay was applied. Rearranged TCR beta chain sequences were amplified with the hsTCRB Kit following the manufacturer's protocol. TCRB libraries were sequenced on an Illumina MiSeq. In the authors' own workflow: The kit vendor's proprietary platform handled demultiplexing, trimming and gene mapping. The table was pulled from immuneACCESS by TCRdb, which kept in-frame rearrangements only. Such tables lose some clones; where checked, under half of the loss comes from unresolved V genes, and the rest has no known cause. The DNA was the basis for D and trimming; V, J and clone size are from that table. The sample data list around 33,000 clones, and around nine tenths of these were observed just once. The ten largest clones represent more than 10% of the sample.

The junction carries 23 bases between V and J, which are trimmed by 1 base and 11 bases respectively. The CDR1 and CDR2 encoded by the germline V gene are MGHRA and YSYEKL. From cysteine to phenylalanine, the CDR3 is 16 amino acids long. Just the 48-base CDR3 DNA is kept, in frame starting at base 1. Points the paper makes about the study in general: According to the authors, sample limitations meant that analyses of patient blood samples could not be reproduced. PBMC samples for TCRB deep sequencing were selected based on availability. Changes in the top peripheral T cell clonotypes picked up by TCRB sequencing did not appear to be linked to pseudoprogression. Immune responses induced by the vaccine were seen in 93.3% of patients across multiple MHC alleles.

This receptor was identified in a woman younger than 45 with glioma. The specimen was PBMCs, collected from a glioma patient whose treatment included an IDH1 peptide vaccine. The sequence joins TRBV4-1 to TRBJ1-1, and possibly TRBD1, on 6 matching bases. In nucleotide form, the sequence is TGCGCCAGCAGCCAAGGTGGGGGCGCCAAGTCGGTTGGGGCTTTCTTT. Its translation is CASSQGGGAKSVGAFF.